This T cell receptor (beta chain) emerged from a study of blood T cell repertoires in COVID-19. Across the whole study: Samples came from the United States, Italy and Spain, spanning acute and convalescent COVID-19. Nucleic acid was either cDNA or gDNA, and it came from T cells, B-cell-depleted T cells, or PBMCs.

The length of the CDR3 is 13 residues. V was clipped by 9 bases and J by 2 bases; unmatched bases: 3. CDR1 and CDR2 from the germline V gene are LNHDA and SQIVND (reference sequence). Authors' methods: It was from reference gene primer amplification that nucleated cell counts were estimated. Data came from immunoSEQ multiplex PCR; TCRdb stores just in-frame clones and leaves some out. The D gene and trimming were derived from the DNA, and the V and J assignments and clone size from that table. The repertoire holds 120,000 or so clones, with roughly 91% as singletons. This chain joins TRBV19 and TRBJ2-3; 9 bases are a match to TRBD1. This TCR derives from a human donor in a cohort sampled during active COVID-19. Sequencing input: peripheral blood. The CDR3 is CASRDRATDTQYF. CDR3 in DNA: TGTGCCAGCAGGGACAGGGCCACAGATACGCAGTATTTT.